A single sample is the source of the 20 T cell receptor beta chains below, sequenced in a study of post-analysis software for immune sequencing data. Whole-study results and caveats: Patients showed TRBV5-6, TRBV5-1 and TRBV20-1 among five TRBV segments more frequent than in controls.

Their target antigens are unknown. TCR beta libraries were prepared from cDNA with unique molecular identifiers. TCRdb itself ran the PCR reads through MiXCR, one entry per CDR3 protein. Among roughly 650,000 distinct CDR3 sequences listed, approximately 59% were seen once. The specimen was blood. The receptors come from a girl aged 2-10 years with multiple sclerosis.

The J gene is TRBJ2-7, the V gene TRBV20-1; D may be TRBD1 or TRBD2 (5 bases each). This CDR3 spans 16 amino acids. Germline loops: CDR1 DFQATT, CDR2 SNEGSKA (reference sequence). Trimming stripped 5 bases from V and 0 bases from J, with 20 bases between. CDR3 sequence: CSAARDGHLNSYEQYF. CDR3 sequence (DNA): TGCAGTGCTGCCCGGGACGGGCACCTAAACTCCTACGAGCAGTACTTC.

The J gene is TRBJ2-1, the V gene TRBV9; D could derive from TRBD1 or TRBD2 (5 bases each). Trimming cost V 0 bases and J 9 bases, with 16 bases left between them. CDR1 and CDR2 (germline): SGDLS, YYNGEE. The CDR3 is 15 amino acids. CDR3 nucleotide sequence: TGTGCCAGCAGCGTAGGGGGCGGAGCTGAGGGTGAGCAGTTCTTC. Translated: CASSVGGGAEGEQFF.

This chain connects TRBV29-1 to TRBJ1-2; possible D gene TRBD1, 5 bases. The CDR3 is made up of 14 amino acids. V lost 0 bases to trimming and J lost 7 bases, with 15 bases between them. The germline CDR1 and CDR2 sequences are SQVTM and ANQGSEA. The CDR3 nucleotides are TGCAGCGTTGAAGATGGGGCGGCCTATGGTGGCTACACCTTC. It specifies CSVEDGAAYGGYTF.

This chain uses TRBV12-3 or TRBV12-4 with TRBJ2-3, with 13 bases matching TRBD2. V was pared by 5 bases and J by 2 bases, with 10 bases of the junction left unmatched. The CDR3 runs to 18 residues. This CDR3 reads CASSPRTSGSVFTDTQYF. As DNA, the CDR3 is TGTGCCAGCAGTCCTAGGACTAGCGGGAGTGTTTTCACAGATACGCAGTATTTT.

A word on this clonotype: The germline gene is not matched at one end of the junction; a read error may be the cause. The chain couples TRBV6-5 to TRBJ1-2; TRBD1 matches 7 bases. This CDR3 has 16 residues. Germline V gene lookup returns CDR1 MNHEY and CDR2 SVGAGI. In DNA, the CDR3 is TGTGCCGGCAGTTACGCCTACAGGGGTGCGAGCTATGGCTACACCTTC. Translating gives CAGSYAYRGASYGYTF.

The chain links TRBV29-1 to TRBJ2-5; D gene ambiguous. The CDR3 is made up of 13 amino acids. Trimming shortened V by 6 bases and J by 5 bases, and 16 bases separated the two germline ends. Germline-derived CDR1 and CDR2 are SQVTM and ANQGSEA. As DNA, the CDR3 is TGCAGCGTAGCCGGGTCGTTATTTGAGACCCAGTACTTC. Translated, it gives CSVAGSLFETQYF.

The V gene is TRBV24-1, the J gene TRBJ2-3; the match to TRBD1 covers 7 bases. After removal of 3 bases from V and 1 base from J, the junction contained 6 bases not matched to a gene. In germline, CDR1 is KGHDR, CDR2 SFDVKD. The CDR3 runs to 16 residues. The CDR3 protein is CATSDAQGLGTDTQYF. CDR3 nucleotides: TGTGCCACCAGTGATGCACAGGGGTTGGGCACAGATACGCAGTATTTT.

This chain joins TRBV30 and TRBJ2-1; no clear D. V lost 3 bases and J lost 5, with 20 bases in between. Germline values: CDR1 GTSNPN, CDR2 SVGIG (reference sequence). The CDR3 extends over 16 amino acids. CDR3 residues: CAWRPLPGGLNNEQFF. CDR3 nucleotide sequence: TGTGCCTGGAGACCTCTTCCGGGTGGGCTAAACAATGAGCAGTTCTTC.

DNA for the CDR3: TGCAGCGTTGAAAAGGTTGCTAGCGGTATCGGGGAGCTGTTTTTT. It translates to CSVEKVASGIGELFF. The chain carries TRBV29-1 and TRBJ2-2, with TRBD2 matching 7 bases. This CDR3 is 15 amino acids long. The ends lost 2 bases at V and 7 bases at J; junction bases unmatched: 10. Germline V gene sequence: CDR1 SQVTM, CDR2 ANQGSEA.

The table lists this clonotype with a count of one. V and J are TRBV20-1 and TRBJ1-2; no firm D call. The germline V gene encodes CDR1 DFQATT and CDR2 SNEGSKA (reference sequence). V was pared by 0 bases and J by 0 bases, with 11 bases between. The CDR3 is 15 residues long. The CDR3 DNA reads TGCAGTGCTAGAGATATCTGGGAAGCTAACTATGGCTACACCTTC. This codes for CSARDIWEANYGYTF.

CDR3 DNA sequence: TGTGCCAGCAGCATCACAGGGGTCCCGAACACTGAAGCTTTCTTT. Protein sequence: CASSITGVPNTEAFF. The rearrangement joins TRBV11-2 to TRBJ1-1, with 7 bases matching TRBD1. Germline V gives CDR1 SGHAT, CDR2 FQNNGV. This CDR3 is built from 15 residues. Unmatched junction bases numbered 7, after V lost 5 bases and J lost 1 base.

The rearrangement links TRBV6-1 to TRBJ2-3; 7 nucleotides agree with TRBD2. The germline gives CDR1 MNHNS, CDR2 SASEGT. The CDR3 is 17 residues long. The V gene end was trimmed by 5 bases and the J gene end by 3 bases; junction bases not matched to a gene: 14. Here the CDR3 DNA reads TGTGCCAGCAGTCGACCCGCGGGAGCGGGGTCGACAGATACGCAGTATTTT. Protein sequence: CASSRPAGAGSTDTQYF.

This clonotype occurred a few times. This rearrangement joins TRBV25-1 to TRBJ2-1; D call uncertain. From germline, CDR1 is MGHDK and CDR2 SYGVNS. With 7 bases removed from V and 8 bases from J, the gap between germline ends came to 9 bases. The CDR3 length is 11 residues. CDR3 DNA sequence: TGTGCCAGCACTCTACGGGATGAGCAGTTCTTC. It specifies CASTLRDEQFF.

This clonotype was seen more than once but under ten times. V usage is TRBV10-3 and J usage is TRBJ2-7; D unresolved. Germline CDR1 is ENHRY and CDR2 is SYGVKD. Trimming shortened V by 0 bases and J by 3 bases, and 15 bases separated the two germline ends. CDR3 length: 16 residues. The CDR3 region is CAISESILVGSYEQYF. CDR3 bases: TGTGCCATCAGTGAGTCGATACTTGTTGGCAGCTACGAGCAGTACTTC.

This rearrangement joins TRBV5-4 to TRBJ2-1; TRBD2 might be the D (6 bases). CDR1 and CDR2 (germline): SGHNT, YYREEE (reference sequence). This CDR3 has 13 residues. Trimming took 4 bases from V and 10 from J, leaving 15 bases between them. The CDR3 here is CASSVPGTLEQFF. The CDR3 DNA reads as TGTGCCAGCAGCGTGCCCGGGACTTTGGAGCAGTTCTTC.

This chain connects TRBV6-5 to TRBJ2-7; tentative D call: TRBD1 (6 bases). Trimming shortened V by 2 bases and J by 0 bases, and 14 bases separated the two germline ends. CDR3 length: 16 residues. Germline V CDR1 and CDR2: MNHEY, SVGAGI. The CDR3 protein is CASSYRRTVYSYEQYF. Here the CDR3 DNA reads TGTGCCAGCAGTTACAGGCGGACAGTCTACTCCTACGAGCAGTACTTC.

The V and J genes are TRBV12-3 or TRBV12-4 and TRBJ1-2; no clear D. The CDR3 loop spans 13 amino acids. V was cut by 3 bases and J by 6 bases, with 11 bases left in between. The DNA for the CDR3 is TGTGCCAGCAGTTTTTCCCTAAGGGATGGCTACACCTTC. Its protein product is CASSFSLRDGYTF.

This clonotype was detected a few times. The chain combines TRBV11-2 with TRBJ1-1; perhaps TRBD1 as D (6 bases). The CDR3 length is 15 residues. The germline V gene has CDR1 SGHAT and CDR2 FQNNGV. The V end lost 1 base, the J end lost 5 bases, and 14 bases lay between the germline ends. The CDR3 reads CASSLGGGIGTEAFF. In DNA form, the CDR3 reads TGTGCCAGCAGCTTAGGTGGGGGCATAGGTACTGAAGCTTTCTTT.

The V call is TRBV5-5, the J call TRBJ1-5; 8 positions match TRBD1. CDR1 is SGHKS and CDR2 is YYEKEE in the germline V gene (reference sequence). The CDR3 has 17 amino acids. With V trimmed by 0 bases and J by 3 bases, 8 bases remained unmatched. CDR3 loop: CASSLVYGRGHNQPQHF. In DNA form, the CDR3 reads TGTGCCAGCAGCTTGGTTTATGGCAGGGGGCACAATCAGCCCCAGCATTTT.

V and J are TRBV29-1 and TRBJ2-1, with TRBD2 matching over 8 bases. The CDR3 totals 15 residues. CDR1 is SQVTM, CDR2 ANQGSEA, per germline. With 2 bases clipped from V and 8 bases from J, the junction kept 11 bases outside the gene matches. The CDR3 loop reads CSVEWTSPGGDEQFF. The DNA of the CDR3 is TGCAGCGTTGAATGGACCAGTCCGGGGGGGGATGAGCAGTTCTTC.